The 21 T cell receptor beta chains given below trace back to one sample, sequenced in a study of shared clonotypes between healthy human individuals. Naive CD8 cells, CD45RO-negative and positively selected for CCR7, excluded terminally differentiated effector memory CD45RA+ cells. The assay was immunoSEQ multiplex PCR, and TCRdb's table has in-frame clones only and misses some. The sample lists roughly 890,000 clones, more than 85% occurring once. Material for sequencing was naive CD8+ T cells sorted from blood. The receptors derive from a young man in good health.

The rearrangement links TRBV5-1 to TRBJ2-3; D remains ambiguous. This CDR3 spans 15 amino acids. Germline V CDR1 and CDR2: SGHRS, YFSETQ. V dropped 1 base and J dropped 2 bases, with 11 bases sitting between them. The CDR3 bases are TGCGCCAGCAGCTTGACTATAAGCTTCACAGATACGCAGTATTTT. Its protein is CASSLTISFTDTQYF.

This clone was counted once. The CDR3 sequence is CASSLLAKGEETQYF. The CDR3, as DNA: TGTGCCAGCAGTTTACTTGCGAAAGGGGAAGAGACCCAGTACTTC. The V call is TRBV28, the J call TRBJ2-5, with D perhaps TRBD1 (5 bases). The CDR3 runs 15 residues. Germline lookup yields CDR1 MDHEN and CDR2 SYDVKM. The ends were cut back, 2 bases at V and 3 bases at J, with 13 bases in the middle. The full variable domain, rest sourced from reference TRBV28 and TRBJ2-5, is DVKVTQSSRYLVKRTGEKVFLECVQDMDHENMFWYRQDPGLGLRLIYFSYDVKMKEKGDIPEGYSVSREKKERFSLILESASTNQTSMYLCASSLLAKGEETQYFGPGTRLLVL.

The rearrangement joins TRBV10-3 to TRBJ1-5, with D tentatively TRBD1 (6 bases). The CDR3 has 15 amino acids. The germline V gene encodes CDR1 ENHRY and CDR2 SYGVKD. V lost 2 bases to trimming and J lost 0 bases, with 8 bases between them. CDR3 nucleotides: TGTGCCATCAGTGAGGCAGGGGTTAGCAATCAGCCCCAGCATTTT. Its translation is CAISEAGVSNQPQHF.

The rearrangement links TRBV7-7 to TRBJ2-2; 10 bases are shared with TRBD2. Per germline, CDR1 SSHAT and CDR2 FNYEAQ (reference sequence). The V and J ends lost 1 base and 3 bases, in that order; junction bases with no gene match: 5. This CDR3 has 17 residues. CDR3 nucleotides: TGTGCCAGCAGCTTAGAGGCTAGCGGGAGTTACACCGGGGAGCTGTTTTTT. Its translation is CASSLEASGSYTGELFF. Together with reference TRBV7-7 and TRBJ2-2, the CDR3 gives the full variable domain: GAGVSQSPRYKVTKRGQDVTLRCDPISSHATLYWYQQALGQGPEFLTYFNYEAQPDKSGLPSDRFSAERPEGSISTLTIQRTEQRDSAMYRCASSLEASGSYTGELFFGEGSRLTVL.

In its sample, this clone was seen once. This chain connects TRBV19 to TRBJ2-3, with D possibly TRBD1 on 7 matching bases. Trimming left V 3 bases short and J 4 bases short, with 14 bases between. The germline V gene encodes CDR1 LNHDA and CDR2 SQIVND (reference sequence). This CDR3 comprises 15 residues. This chain's CDR3 is CASSIWAGGPDTQYF. Here the CDR3 DNA reads TGTGCCAGTAGTATTTGGGCAGGGGGGCCAGATACGCAGTATTTT.

This chain links TRBV28 with TRBJ2-7, with 9 bases fitting TRBD1. V gave up 4 bases and J gave up 3 bases; unmatched junction bases: 4. The CDR3 sequence is 14 residues long. Looked up from germline, CDR1 is MDHEN and CDR2 is SYDVKM. CDR3 sequence (DNA): TGTGCCAGCAGTTCACAGGGGGCTGGCTACGAGCAGTACTTC. Its protein is CASSSQGAGYEQYF.

This sequence joins TRBV28 and TRBJ2-7; 7 bases are shared with TRBD2. J gave up 2 bases and V 5 bases, and 12 bases lay outside the gene matches. Germline V gene data show CDR1 as MDHEN and CDR2 as SYDVKM. There are 16 residues in the CDR3. The CDR3 reads CASSPLLRGSTYEQYF. CDR3 nucleotide sequence: TGTGCCAGCAGTCCCCTACTGCGGGGGTCAACCTACGAGCAGTACTTC.

The CDR3, as DNA: TGCGCCAGCAGCCCCGGATACGTTACAGGGGCTAGCACAGATACGCAGTATTTT. Translating gives CASSPGYVTGASTDTQYF. The chain has TRBV4-3 and TRBJ2-3; 7 bases are shared with TRBD1. The J segment lost 0 bases and the V segment lost 4 bases, leaving 13 bases of the junction unmatched. Per the germline V gene, CDR1 is LGHNA and CDR2 is YSLEER. CDR3 size: 18 residues.

V is TRBV7-2 and J is TRBJ2-5, with TRBD2 matching over 9 bases. This CDR3 is 14 amino acids long. From germline, CDR1 is SGHTA and CDR2 FQGNSA. J lost 5 bases, V lost 3 bases, and 4 bases had no gene match. The CDR3: CASSFSGRTETQYF. The CDR3 bases are TGTGCCAGCAGCTTTAGCGGGAGAACCGAGACCCAGTACTTC.

Only a few counts were recorded for this clone. The genes are TRBV7-8 and TRBJ2-3; 9 bases match TRBD2. This CDR3 has 19 residues. V gave up 0 bases and J gave up 2 bases; unmatched junction bases: 12. Germline V gene data show CDR1 as SGHVS and CDR2 as FQNEAQ. This CDR3 is CASSLAPSPSGENTDTQYF. DNA for the CDR3: TGTGCCAGCAGCTTAGCGCCCTCTCCTAGCGGGGAGAACACAGATACGCAGTATTTT.

CDR3 residues: CASSYIEEHNEQFF. DNA of the CDR3: TGTGCCAGCAGTTATATCGAAGAACACAATGAGCAGTTCTTC. The chain couples TRBV6-5 to TRBJ2-1; D unresolved. This CDR3 spans 14 amino acids. The V end was cut by 3 bases, the J end by 5 bases, with 11 bases between. Germline V gene data show CDR1 as MNHEY and CDR2 as SVGAGI.

The V and J genes are TRBV9 and TRBJ2-1; D call uncertain. The CDR3 sequence is 12 residues long. CDR1 SGDLS and CDR2 YYNGEE come from the germline V gene. V was pared by 5 bases and J by 9 bases, with 12 bases between. CDR3 bases: TGTGCCAGCAGTTTTGCTTCTGGTGAGCAGTTCTTC. Translated, it gives CASSFASGEQFF.

This clone was found once. The chain couples TRBV19 to TRBJ2-5, with D uncertain. CDR3 size: 13 residues. Germline-derived CDR1 and CDR2 are LNHDA and SQIVND (reference sequence). V lost 5 bases, J lost 5 bases, and 12 bases lay in between. CDR3 bases: TGTGCCAGTAGTCCCATTTCTGGGGAGACCCAGTACTTC. It codes for CASSPISGETQYF.

The chain combines TRBV7-3 with TRBJ2-1, with TRBD2 identical over 16 bases. The CDR3 runs 19 residues. CDR1 is SGHTA, CDR2 FQGTGA, per germline. V shed 1 base and J 8 bases; nucleotides not matched to a gene: 11. CDR3 sequence reads: CASSLISGTSGRAADEQFF. Here the CDR3 DNA reads TGTGCCAGCAGCTTAATTTCAGGGACTAGCGGGAGGGCCGCGGATGAGCAGTTCTTC.

The chain recombines TRBV21-1 with TRBJ2-5; the DNA was not used to check the table's D call, TRBD1. TRBV21-1 is a pseudogene locus. The CDR3 is 14 residues long. The DNA for the CDR3 is TGTGCCAGCAGCCTACAGGGAATTCCGGAGACCCAGTACTTC. As protein: CASSLQGIPETQYF.

The chain employs TRBV6-1 and TRBJ2-1; 9 bases line up with TRBD1. This CDR3 has 15 amino acids. V was pared by 5 bases and J by 7 bases, with 9 bases of the junction left unmatched. Germline CDR1 reads MNHNS; CDR2 reads SASEGT. The DNA for the CDR3 is TGTGCCAGCAGTCCATACAGGGGGCGAGGGAATGAGCAGTTCTTC. This translates into CASSPYRGRGNEQFF.

The J gene is TRBJ2-7, the V gene TRBV19; TRBD2 aligns across 7 bases. Germline values: CDR1 LNHDA, CDR2 SQIVND (reference sequence). J was trimmed by 3 bases and V by 5 bases; bases with no gene match: 10. The CDR3 sequence is 15 residues long. DNA of the CDR3: TGTGCCAGTAGTCCCCTCGGCGGGAGTCTCTACGAGCAGTACTTC. Amino acids: CASSPLGGSLYEQYF. The entire variable domain, with the rest obtained from reference TRBV19 and TRBJ2-7, is as follows: DGGITQSPKYLFRKEGQNVTLSCEQNLNHDAMYWYRQDPGQGLRLIYYSQIVNDFQKGDIAEGYSVSREKKESFPLTVTSAQKNPTAFYLCASSPLGGSLYEQYFGPGTRLTVT.

The J gene is TRBJ1-3, the V gene TRBV29-1, with D perhaps matching TRBD1 (6 bases). V was trimmed by 4 bases and J by 0 bases, leaving 19 bases between them. Germline CDR1 and CDR2: SQVTM and ANQGSEA. The CDR3 contains 17 residues. CDR3 in amino acids: CSVVTGTQAISGNTIYF. CDR3 nucleotides: TGCAGCGTTGTAACGGGGACACAGGCGATCTCTGGAAACACCATATATTTT.

This clone is a singleton in its sample. V gene TRBV18 combines with J gene TRBJ2-7, with a tentative D call TRBD1 (5 bases). CDR1 is KGHSH and CDR2 is LQKENI in the germline V gene. This CDR3 has 15 amino acids. Trimming shortened V by 2 bases and J by 3 bases, and 14 bases separated the two germline ends. CDR3 nucleotide sequence: TGTGCCAGCTCACCAGGGAAGACAGAAGTCTACGAGCAGTACTTC. The encoded protein is CASSPGKTEVYEQYF.

The chain carries TRBV27 and TRBJ2-2; possible D gene TRBD1, 6 bases. The germline V gene encodes CDR1 MNHEY and CDR2 SMNVEV (reference sequence). The V gene lost 6 bases and the J gene lost 3 bases, with 8 bases spanning the gap. This CDR3 region has 13 residues. CDR3 amino acids: CASRGHDTGELFF. The CDR3 region has the DNA TGTGCCAGCAGGGGACACGACACCGGGGAGCTGTTTTTT.

The gene calls are TRBV5-1 and TRBJ2-5; TRBD1 or TRBD2 may be the D gene (5 bases each). The CDR3 has 17 amino acids. Deletions cut 2 bases from V and 1 base from J, with 18 bases between. From germline, CDR1 is SGHRS and CDR2 YFSETQ. The CDR3 spells CASSLSSVGTSQETQYF. The CDR3 DNA follows: TGCGCCAGCAGCTTATCATCAGTCGGGACGTCCCAAGAGACCCAGTACTTC.